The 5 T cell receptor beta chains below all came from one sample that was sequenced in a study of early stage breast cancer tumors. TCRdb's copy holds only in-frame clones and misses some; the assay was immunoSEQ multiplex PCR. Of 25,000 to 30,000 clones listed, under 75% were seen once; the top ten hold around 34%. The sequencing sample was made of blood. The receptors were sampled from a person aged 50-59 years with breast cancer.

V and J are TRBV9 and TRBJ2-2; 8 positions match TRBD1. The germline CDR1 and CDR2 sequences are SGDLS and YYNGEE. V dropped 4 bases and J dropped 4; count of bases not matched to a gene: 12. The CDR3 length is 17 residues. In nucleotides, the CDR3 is TGTGCCAGCAGCACCCGACAGGGGAGGTTCAGCACCGGGGAGCTGTTTTTT. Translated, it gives CASSTRQGRFSTGELFF.

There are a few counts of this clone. The CDR3 spells CASNRDRGNEQFF. The CDR3 bases are TGCGCCAGCAACCGGGACAGGGGCAATGAGCAGTTCTTC. The rearrangement links TRBV10-1 to TRBJ2-1; 10 nucleotides align to TRBD1. Germline values: CDR1 WNHNN, CDR2 SYGVQD (reference sequence). The CDR3 contains 13 residues. V lost 7 bases and J lost 6; bases outside the gene matches: 3.

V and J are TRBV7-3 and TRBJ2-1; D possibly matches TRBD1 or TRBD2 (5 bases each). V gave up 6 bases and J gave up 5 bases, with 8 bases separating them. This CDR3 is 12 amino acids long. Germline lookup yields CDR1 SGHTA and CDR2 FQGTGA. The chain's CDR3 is CASSSGHNEQFF. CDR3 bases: TGTGCCAGCAGTTCGGGACACAATGAGCAGTTCTTC.

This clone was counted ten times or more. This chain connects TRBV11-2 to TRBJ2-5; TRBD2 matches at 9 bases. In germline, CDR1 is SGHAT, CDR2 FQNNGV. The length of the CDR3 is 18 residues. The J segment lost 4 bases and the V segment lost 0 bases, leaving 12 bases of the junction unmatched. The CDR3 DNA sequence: TGTGCCAGCAGCTTAGATTGGAGGGCGGGAGGGTTCGGAGAGACCCAGTACTTC. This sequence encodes CASSLDWRAGGFGETQYF.

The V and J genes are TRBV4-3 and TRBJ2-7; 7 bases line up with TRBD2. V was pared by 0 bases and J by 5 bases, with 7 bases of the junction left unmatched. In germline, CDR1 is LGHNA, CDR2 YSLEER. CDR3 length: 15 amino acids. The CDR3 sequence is CASSQDMTSIHEQYF. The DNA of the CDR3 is TGCGCCAGCAGCCAAGATATGACTAGCATCCACGAGCAGTACTTC.